One T cell receptor (beta chain) is described in this entry. This clone is a singleton in its sample. Its binding antigen is unknown. It has no much larger one-base neighbor in the sample; base qualities were not kept. Library prep was done by the immunoSEQ multiplex PCR assay. For the multiplex PCR, a mixture combining 60 forward primers for TCR Vbeta segments and 13 reverse primers for TCR Jbeta segments was used. The CDR3 region of rearranged TCR beta genes was amplified from genomic DNA with a multiplex PCR assay. The amplified TCR beta libraries were sequenced on the Illumina HiSeq System as 87-base-pair reads. In the original analysis: A later analysis counted approximately 76 million unique TCR beta chains across the 690 or so repertoires, and around 9.9 million of these chains were shared by at least two donors. A nearest-neighbor algorithm error-corrected the raw reads and collapsed the reads into unique sequences, merging closely related sequences to remove PCR and sequencing errors. Alignment of CDR3 sequences to IMGT reference sequences was used to assign V, D and J gene segments. For a sequence to be retained, a match of at least six nucleotides to both a V gene segment and a J gene segment was required. Rearrangements were classified as productive when the CDR3 lacked stop codons and remained in frame with V and J, and all other rearrangements were classified as non-productive. CDR3 was defined according to IMGT convention as the region running from the second conserved V-encoded cysteine to the conserved J-encoded phenylalanine. The earlier analysis of 450 to 750 of the donors excluded any sequence lacking an unambiguous match to a single V gene segment. In an earlier analysis of almost 600 of the donors, a V segment was called functional when productive rearrangements were above 56.7%, and segregating when the standard deviation between donors exceeded 5%. A statistical classification framework was built for diagnosing cytomegalovirus status from the catalog of TCR beta chain sequences. In a later analysis, V and J genes were assigned by comparing TCR nucleotide sequences against IMGT/GENE-DB human TR gene sequences. A later analysis assigned CDR3 sequences and most-parsimonious VDJ recombination scenarios with the TCRdist pipeline. In a later analysis, each TCR beta chain was defined by its CDR3 amino acid sequence together with its V-gene family, and reads without a unique V-gene family were excluded. A later analysis removed 592 highly shared, low-generation-probability nucleotide sequences to deal with suspected cross-contamination and a sequencing artifact. A later analysis calculated a clonal expansion index for each public chain from normalized within-repertoire ranks of inferred template counts. In a later analysis, generation probabilities were computed with a VDJ recombination model fitted to out-of-frame rearrangements, and the resulting probabilities were checked against IGoR. A later analysis scored TCR-TCR, TCR-HLA and TCR-CMV co-occurrence with hypergeometric tests, applying a repertoire-size bias correction to TCR pairs. A later analysis estimated false discovery rates by permuting HLA or CMV assignments 20 times. In a later analysis, co-occurring TCRs were grouped with DBSCAN, and TCRdist sequence similarity was added when clustering was performed within HLA-allele-positive subsets. Repertoires with fewer than 30,000 or more than 120,000 public chains, plus five repertoires with anomalous nucleotide sharing, were excluded from co-occurrence clustering. TCRdb holds this immuneACCESS table with in-frame rearrangements only. Some clones are missing; in checked studies, unresolved V genes explain under half, and the rest has no known cause. V and J calls and clone size are those listed in that table; D and trimming were worked out from the DNA. Counted in this sample were nearly 200,000 clones; about 87% of them appeared once. Jointly, the top ten make up around 1.2% of the sample.

V and J lose 4 bases and 8 bases, and a span of 15 bases separates them. CDR1 KGHSH and CDR2 LQKENI are derived from the germline V gene. From cysteine to phenylalanine, the CDR3 is 14 amino acids long. CDR3 DNA only is kept here, 42 bases in frame from base 1. These data belong to a study of cytomegalovirus exposure and HLA in healthy donors listed by TCRdb under 2017. For the study in its entirety: In an earlier analysis of 587 of the donors, around 290 Gb of sequence data and some 100 million unique TCR beta sequences from approximately 180 million T cells were reported. The number of donors typed differed by locus, with 629-630 for A, B, C, DRB1 and DQB1, more than 500 for DQA1, 600 to 610 for DPA1, and some 440 for DPB1. An early release covering around 630 HLA-typed donors comprised about 300 gigabases of sequencing data and approximately 85 million unique TCR sequences. Roughly 5 DR-DQ haplotypes were handled as single units for association and clustering because linkage in the cohort was strong. Every discovery cohort repertoire had been produced on one sequencing platform. The study used immunosequencing to profile the T cell repertoires of hundreds of subjects and linked those repertoires to cytomegalovirus serostatus. In an earlier analysis of a few hundred of the donors, high-throughput TCR beta sequencing was used to judge whether each TCR beta V gene segment behaved as functional or pseudogenic. The later analysis used no new phenotypic data to find candidate immune exposures, relying instead on TCR beta sequences and their occurrence across donors. Besides the first cohort of approximately 670 subjects, a separate validation cohort made up of 95 to 150 different subjects was used. Across approximately 420 genotyped donors of the cohort, an average of approximately 240,000 unique TCR beta nucleotide sequences per donor were sequenced, and approximately 17% of those sequences were non-productive. HLA typing included class I and class II loci at four-digit resolution. High-throughput TCR immunosequencing, statistical association of individual TCRs with disease status, and machine learning were combined to predict cytomegalovirus infection status. In a later analysis, previously published TCR beta repertoires from roughly 710 donors were re-analyzed and high-resolution HLA genotyping was added so that TCR occurrence patterns could be studied. A later genetic analysis used genome-wide SNP genotypes for 398 of the 666 donors, treating that subset as a discovery cohort. The study aimed to test whether cataloging public T cell receptors could reveal signatures of past pathogen exposure. Of the 350 to 450 genotyped donors, over 65% fell in the genetic ancestry cluster associated with self-reported Caucasian donors. Donor age, sex, ethnicity and CMV serostatus were compiled alongside the repertoire data.

The cohort was made up of approximately 670 healthy bone marrow donors. All cohort members were sampled while nominally healthy, although unrecorded immune exposures were likely present. The donor was CMV seronegative and was included in the group of a few hundred seronegative cohort members. A peripheral blood sample was provided by each donor, and peripheral blood mononuclear cells were used for TCR beta sequencing. The Qiagen DNeasy Blood Extraction Kit was used to extract genomic DNA from the blood cell samples. Overall study outcomes, separate from this receptor: According to a later analysis, most CMV-associated TCR beta chains appeared to be HLA-restricted, and the HLA associations seemed to be driven largely by CMV exposure. In a later analysis, the rate of TCR association differed among HLA loci, with DRB1 alleles having the most associated TCRs and HLA-C alleles having the fewest. Linkage disequilibrium might explain the correlated functional status among segregating V segments, but an unknown experimental factor could not be excluded. Some IMGT-functional V segments, including TRBV6-2 and TRBV6-3, could not be told apart with the 87-base-pair reads, so those segments were excluded. When HLA alleles, especially DR and DQ, strongly co-occurred, TCR associations were difficult to assign to individual alleles. According to the authors, the approach could potentially be generalized to other disease states and immunological phenotypes. Compared with equally common non-associated chains, HLA-associated TCR beta chains in a later analysis were more clonally expanded and had lower generation probabilities. Across donors, most TCR sequences were observed very rarely, whereas some public TCRs were present in many individuals. An earlier analysis of around 600 of the donors showed that most TCR beta V segments appeared in productive rearrangements either about 87% or about 30% of the time, which broadly matched IMGT annotations. A cluster of highly shared sequence variants was judged likely to represent a technical artifact of the sequencing pipeline. HLA typing was unavailable for some donors at each locus, so association tests used only the typed subset. A further reported finding was that TCR beta sequences accurately predicted the HLA-A and HLA-B alleles for most subjects in the first cohort. Because counts were too low, roughly 17 rarely observed V segments, including chromosome 9 orphons, were left out of the earlier analysis of some 640 of the donors. Compared with the roughly 600-donor mean, donors in an Asian-associated ancestry cluster had fewer N-insertions in productive TCRs, according to a later genetic analysis. A later genetic analysis associated a missense DCLRE1C variant with V-gene and J-gene trimming of TCR beta chains, and an independent cohort replicated the association. The classifier was reported to diagnose cytomegalovirus status with high specificity and sensitivity in both the original cohort and the validation cohort. A later analysis associated approximately 17,000 TCR beta sequences with specific HLA alleles at a false discovery rate of 0.05. Presence/absence analyses assumed roughly uniform sequencing depth across donors, an assumption that may not hold. This cohort had only TCR beta chains sequenced, and the lack of alpha or paired-chain data limited which features could be detected. In the study, approximately 150 TCR beta chains were listed as associated with cytomegalovirus. Several of the top co-occurrence clusters appeared to be linked to parvovirus B19, influenza, CMV and Epstein-Barr virus, according to a later analysis. Immune exposure information for the cohort was limited to CMV serostatus. In vitro tests confirmed that a few of the cytomegalovirus-associated TCR beta chains recognize cytomegalovirus antigens.

The clonotype was recovered from a man aged 25 to 40 in good health and CMV-seronegative. The sample was PBMCs. The sequence links TRBV18 to TRBJ2-4; the D region possibly corresponds to TRBD1 (6 bases align). The CDR3 loop reads CASSLNIRGDIQYF. The DNA sequence is TGTGCCAGCTCACTTAATATCAGGGGTGACATTCAGTACTTC.